The next 28 T cell receptor beta chains were all read from a single sample in a study of T cells after somatic rescue of genetic block. TCRdb's table, derived via immunoSEQ multiplex PCR, lists solely in-frame clones and lacks some. The sample contains around 50,000 clones, roughly 96% of which appear only once. The sequenced sample consisted of peripheral blood mononuclear cells (PBMCs). These receptor sequences come from a child less than two years old.

The chain has TRBV19 and TRBJ2-1, with TRBD2 matching 15 bases. The CDR3 consists of 15 residues. V lost 5 bases and J lost 6; bases outside the gene matches: 2. Germline V CDR1 and CDR2: LNHDA, SQIVND (reference sequence). The CDR3 here is CASSWTSGRGNEQFF. The CDR3 DNA reads as TGTGCCAGTAGTTGGACTAGCGGGAGGGGCAATGAGCAGTTCTTC.

The sample holds one count of this clone. The CDR3 sequence is CAISEDRDEQYF. In nucleotides, the CDR3 is TGTGCCATCAGTGAAGACAGGGACGAGCAGTACTTC. The chain links TRBV10-3 to TRBJ2-7, with TRBD1 matching over 7 bases. The CDR3 sequence is 12 residues long. J gave up 5 bases and V 3 bases, and 1 base lay outside the gene matches. Germline V CDR1 and CDR2: ENHRY, SYGVKD.

This clone appeared a single time. The chain joins TRBV9 to TRBJ1-3; 7 bases agree with TRBD1. CDR3 length: 16 residues. Germline values: CDR1 SGDLS, CDR2 YYNGEE. V lost 2 bases, J lost 0 bases, and 5 bases stayed unmatched. For the CDR3, the DNA is TGTGCCAGCAGCGTCGCCGGGACAGCCTCTGGAAACACCATATATTTT. The encoded protein is CASSVAGTASGNTIYF.

The chain combines TRBV5-6 with TRBJ1-4; 11 nucleotides align to TRBD1. CDR1 and CDR2 from the germline V gene are SGHDT and YYEEEE. CDR3 length: 13 residues. The trim removed 7 bases at V and 7 bases at J, leaving 3 bases unmatched. CDR3 residues: CASCGQGAEKLFF. The CDR3 region has the DNA TGTGCCAGCTGCGGACAGGGGGCTGAAAAACTGTTTTTT. Full variable domain (outside the CDR3, taken from reference TRBV5-6 and TRBJ1-4): DAGVTQSPTHLIKTRGQQVTLRCSPKSGHDTVSWYQQALGQGPQFIFQYYEEEERQRGNFPDRFSGHQFPNYSSELNVNALLLGDSALYLCASCGQGAEKLFFGSGTQLSVL.

Notes on this clone: One end of the junction is discordant with germline, which a read error may explain. The gene calls are TRBV7-7 and TRBJ2-7; D assignment may be TRBD1 or TRBD2 (5 bases each). Germline V gene sequence: CDR1 SSHAT, CDR2 FNYEAQ (reference sequence). This CDR3 has 14 residues. CDR3 nucleotides: TGTGCTAGCAGCCCCCGGGACGGGGTCTACGAGCAGTACTTC. It encodes CASSPRDGVYEQYF.

This clone was seen a single time. This chain connects TRBV19 to TRBJ1-5, with no clear D. The CDR3 has 16 residues. V lost 3 bases and J lost 1, with 13 bases in between. CDR1 LNHDA and CDR2 SQIVND come from the germline V gene (reference sequence). CDR3 DNA: TGTGCCAGTAGTATGGAGCAGGCGATAAGCAATCAGCCCCAGCATTTT. Translated, it gives CASSMEQAISNQPQHF.

This clone was detected once. The rearrangement uses TRBV29-1 and TRBJ1-1; TRBD1 might be the D (6 bases). This CDR3 region has 13 residues. The ends were cut back, 4 bases at V and 1 base at J, with 10 bases in the middle. The V gene's germline CDR1 is SQVTM and CDR2 ANQGSEA. CDR3 nucleotides: TGCAGCGTTGGCGACAGGAGGAACACTGAAGCTTTCTTT. Amino acids: CSVGDRRNTEAFF.

The chain combines TRBV28 with TRBJ1-5; 9 nucleotides line up with TRBD1. Per the germline V gene, CDR1 is MDHEN and CDR2 is SYDVKM. Trimming cost V 7 bases and J 3 bases; bases outside gene matches: 7. CDR3 length: 15 residues. CDR3 sequence (DNA): TGTGCCAGCAACCCGGGACAGGGCAACAATCAGCCCCAGCATTTT. This codes for CASNPGQGNNQPQHF.

V and J are TRBV27 and TRBJ1-5, with TRBD1 identical over 7 bases. The CDR3 covers 15 residues. J lost 0 bases, V lost 6 bases, and 5 bases had no gene match. Germline values: CDR1 MNHEY, CDR2 SMNVEV (reference sequence). Written as DNA, the CDR3 is TGTGCCAGCAGACTCGGGACAGCTAGCAATCAGCCCCAGCATTTT. It specifies CASRLGTASNQPQHF.

The chain links TRBV5-4 to TRBJ1-1, with D unresolved. This CDR3 is 12 amino acids long. In germline, CDR1 is SGHNT, CDR2 YYREEE (reference sequence). Trimming stripped 3 bases from V and 3 bases from J, with 6 bases between. The CDR3 sequence is CASSSVDTEAFF. CDR3 DNA sequence: TGTGCCAGCAGCTCTGTGGACACTGAAGCTTTCTTT.

The chain combines TRBV7-9 with TRBJ1-3; TRBD1 agrees at 7 bases. The CDR3 runs 18 residues. V lost 0 bases, J lost 0 bases, and 8 bases stayed unmatched. Germline V CDR1 and CDR2: SEHNR, FQNEAQ (reference sequence). CDR3 sequence: CASSLAWGDRLSGNTIYF. CDR3 in DNA: TGTGCCAGCAGCTTAGCCTGGGGGGACAGACTCTCTGGAAACACCATATATTTT.

This clone was counted between two and nine times. The chain has TRBV5-5 and TRBJ1-5; 7 bases are shared with TRBD1. The J segment lost 6 bases and the V segment lost 4 bases, leaving 4 bases of the junction unmatched. The germline CDR1 and CDR2 sequences are SGHKS and YYEKEE (reference sequence). The CDR3 consists of 13 residues. CDR3 DNA: TGTGCCAGCAGCGCTGACAGGGTTCAGCCCCAGCATTTT. As protein: CASSADRVQPQHF.

The CDR3 DNA reads as TGTGCCAGCAGCCCTCAGGTGCGGGAGGGCCGCAATGAGCAGTTCTTC. Translating it yields CASSPQVREGRNEQFF. This rearrangement joins TRBV7-2 to TRBJ2-1, with 9 nucleotides matching TRBD2. The CDR3 covers 16 residues. Looked up from germline, CDR1 is SGHTA and CDR2 is FQGNSA. The J segment lost 6 bases and the V segment lost 5 bases, leaving 11 bases of the junction unmatched.

The rearrangement joins TRBV9 to TRBJ1-4; no reliable D call. The CDR3 has 17 residues. V lost 4 bases, J lost 3 bases, and 19 bases lay in between. The germline gives CDR1 SGDLS, CDR2 YYNGEE. Here the CDR3 reads CASSPRARRPANEKLFF. The CDR3 DNA is TGTGCCAGCAGCCCCCGGGCCCGGAGACCGGCTAATGAAAAACTGTTTTTT.

This clone was recorded only once. This CDR3 reads CASSLPRKRAGELFF. DNA of the CDR3: TGTGCCAGCAGCTTACCACGGAAGCGGGCCGGGGAGCTGTTTTTT. This chain joins TRBV7-9 and TRBJ2-2; perhaps TRBD2 as D (6 bases). Germline loops: CDR1 SEHNR, CDR2 FQNEAQ (reference sequence). Trimming removed 2 bases at V and 6 bases at J, with 13 bases between. This CDR3 comprises 15 residues.

This chain joins TRBV4-1 and TRBJ2-3, with TRBD1 identical over 8 bases. V was pared by 0 bases and J by 1 base, with 0 bases of the junction left unmatched. The germline V gene has CDR1 MGHRA and CDR2 YSYEKL. The CDR3 has 15 amino acids. The CDR3 loop is CASSQEDRGTDTQYF. DNA of the CDR3: TGCGCCAGCAGCCAAGAGGACAGGGGCACAGATACGCAGTATTTT.

The chain couples TRBV28 to TRBJ2-7, with D tentatively TRBD2 (7 bases). The germline gives CDR1 MDHEN, CDR2 SYDVKM. Trimming stripped 7 bases from V and 2 bases from J, with 18 bases between. The CDR3 extends over 15 amino acids. CDR3 loop: CASIHAGGPAYEQYF. For the CDR3, the DNA is TGTGCCAGCATACACGCCGGGGGGCCGGCCTACGAGCAGTACTTC. The full variable domain, its missing parts supplied by reference TRBV28 and TRBJ2-7, is DVKVTQSSRYLVKRTGEKVFLECVQDMDHENMFWYRQDPGLGLRLIYFSYDVKMKEKGDIPEGYSVSREKKERFSLILESASTNQTSMYLCASIHAGGPAYEQYFGPGTRLTVT.

The rearrangement links TRBV6-4 to TRBJ1-1; 7 bases map to TRBD1. This CDR3 comprises 14 residues. Germline V gene sequence: CDR1 MRHNA, CDR2 SNTAGT. Losses at the gene ends were 2 bases for V and 3 bases for J; bases not matched to a gene: 3. The CDR3 loop reads CASSDRQGDTEAFF. CDR3 nucleotides: TGTGCCAGCAGTGACAGGCAGGGGGACACTGAAGCTTTCTTT.

The chain links TRBV2 to TRBJ2-2; D call uncertain. CDR1 is SNHLY and CDR2 is FYNNEI in the germline V gene. The CDR3 covers 13 residues. The germline V and J ends were trimmed by 1 base and 4 bases, with 4 bases remaining between them. The CDR3, as DNA: TGTGCCAGCAGTGAAGGGCCCACCGGGGAGCTGTTTTTT. This codes for CASSEGPTGELFF.

The chain combines TRBV10-3 with TRBJ2-1, with D perhaps matching TRBD2 (5 bases). The germline gives CDR1 ENHRY, CDR2 SYGVKD. V lost 2 bases, J lost 0 bases, and 5 bases lay in between. The length of the CDR3 is 14 residues. The CDR3 sequence: CAISETSSYNEQFF. DNA of the CDR3: TGTGCCATCAGTGAGACTAGCTCCTACAATGAGCAGTTCTTC.

The table lists this clone with a count of one. This sequence joins TRBV7-2 and TRBJ2-4; D call uncertain. Germline values: CDR1 SGHTA, CDR2 FQGNSA. CDR3 length: 15 residues. V was cut by 0 bases and J by 7 bases, with 13 bases left in between. Here the CDR3 reads CASSLANLLGNIQYF. The CDR3 DNA sequence: TGTGCCAGCAGCTTAGCCAACCTGTTAGGGAACATTCAGTACTTC. Supplemented by reference TRBV7-2 and TRBJ2-4, the full variable domain reads GAGVSQSPSNKVTEKGKDVELRCDPISGHTALYWYRQSLGQGLEFLIYFQGNSAPDKSGLPSDRFSAERTGGSVSTLTIQRTQQEDSAVYLCASSLANLLGNIQYFGAGTRLSVL.

The rearrangement joins TRBV4-2 to TRBJ2-3; no firm D call. The germline gives CDR1 LGHNA, CDR2 YNFKEQ. CDR3 length: 13 amino acids. V was shortened by 0 bases and J by 5 bases, with 6 bases between the two germline ends. Here the CDR3 reads CASSQDRLDTQYF. The CDR3 coding sequence is TGTGCCAGCAGCCAAGATCGGCTAGATACGCAGTATTTT.

The chain employs TRBV7-9 and TRBJ2-4; D possibly corresponds to TRBD2 (6 bases). Trimming pared 5 bases from V and 0 bases from J, leaving 8 bases between. The CDR3 totals 14 residues. Per germline, CDR1 SEHNR and CDR2 FQNEAQ (reference sequence). DNA for the CDR3: TGTGCCAGCAGCCCGGGACTAGCCAAAAACATTCAGTACTTC. This sequence encodes CASSPGLAKNIQYF.

The chain employs TRBV5-1 and TRBJ2-5; 8 bases fit TRBD2. The CDR3 has 13 amino acids. The germline V gene encodes CDR1 SGHRS and CDR2 YFSETQ. J gave up 7 bases and V 4 bases, and 6 bases lay outside the gene matches. The CDR3 DNA reads as TGCGCCAGCAGCCCAGGCACTAGCGGGACCCAGTACTTC. It codes for CASSPGTSGTQYF.

The chain is built from TRBV2 and TRBJ2-3; TRBD2 aligns across 7 bases. The CDR3 has 14 amino acids. The V gene's germline CDR1 is SNHLY and CDR2 FYNNEI. Losses at the gene ends were 7 bases for V and 5 bases for J; bases not matched to a gene: 9. The CDR3: CASKRREWVDTQYF. CDR3 in DNA: TGTGCCAGCAAACGGCGGGAGTGGGTAGATACGCAGTATTTT.

This rearrangement joins TRBV18 to TRBJ2-7; a possible D gene is TRBD2 (6 bases). Deletions cut 6 bases from V and 0 bases from J, with 15 bases between. Germline V CDR1 and CDR2: KGHSH, LQKENI. There are 15 residues in the CDR3. The CDR3 DNA reads as TGTGCCAGCTCCTTCCGGGACTTAGACTCCTACGAGCAGTACTTC. Encoded protein: CASSFRDLDSYEQYF.

V is TRBV13 and J is TRBJ2-5; 9 bases agree with TRBD2. Trimming at V came to 1 base and at J to 2 bases, leaving 14 bases not matched to a gene. The CDR3 consists of 19 residues. Germline V lookup: CDR1 PRHDT, CDR2 FYEKMQ (reference sequence). The CDR3: CASSLARGSRTSAQETQYF. In nucleotides, the CDR3 is TGTGCCAGCAGCTTAGCTCGGGGGTCTAGGACTAGCGCTCAAGAGACCCAGTACTTC.

V gene TRBV29-1 combines with J gene TRBJ2-5; D is perhaps TRBD1 (6 bases). This CDR3 spans 16 amino acids. V dropped 0 bases and J dropped 2 bases, with 16 bases sitting between them. The germline gives CDR1 SQVTM, CDR2 ANQGSEA. The DNA for the CDR3 is TGCAGCGTTGAAGATCCGGGGAGCCAGGGGCAAGAGACCCAGTACTTC. Amino acids: CSVEDPGSQGQETQYF. The variable domain in full, with the rest retrieved from reference TRBV29-1 and TRBJ2-5, is SAVISQKPSRDICQRGTSLTIQCQVDSQVTMMFWYRQQPGQSLTLIATANQGSEATYESGFVIDKFPISRPNLTFSTLTVSNMSPEDSSIYLCSVEDPGSQGQETQYFGPGTRLLVL.